This T cell receptor (beta chain) was captured by sequencing in a study of blood T cell repertoires in COVID-19. This CDR3 has 17 amino acids. The junction had 12 bases not matched to a gene; V was cut back by 4 bases and J by 3 bases. Germline V gives CDR1 SGHDN, CDR2 FVKESK. Authors' analysis steps: Nucleated cell number was recorded as an estimate derived from reference gene primer amplification. Here immunoSEQ multiplex PCR was the method, and the copy in TCRdb shows in-frame clones only, minus some. V and J calls and clone size are copied from that table; D and trimming were computed from the DNA. Of 400,000 to 450,000 clones listed, about 87% are singletons.

The source of this sequence is a man aged 18 to 29 with COVID-19, enrolled during active disease. J is TRBJ2-7 and V is TRBV14; 10 bases are shared with TRBD2. The sequencing input was peripheral blood. The CDR3 region is CASSLTMTSGLNYEQYF. DNA for the CDR3: TGTGCCAGCAGCCTTACCATGACTAGCGGGCTCAACTACGAGCAGTACTTC.